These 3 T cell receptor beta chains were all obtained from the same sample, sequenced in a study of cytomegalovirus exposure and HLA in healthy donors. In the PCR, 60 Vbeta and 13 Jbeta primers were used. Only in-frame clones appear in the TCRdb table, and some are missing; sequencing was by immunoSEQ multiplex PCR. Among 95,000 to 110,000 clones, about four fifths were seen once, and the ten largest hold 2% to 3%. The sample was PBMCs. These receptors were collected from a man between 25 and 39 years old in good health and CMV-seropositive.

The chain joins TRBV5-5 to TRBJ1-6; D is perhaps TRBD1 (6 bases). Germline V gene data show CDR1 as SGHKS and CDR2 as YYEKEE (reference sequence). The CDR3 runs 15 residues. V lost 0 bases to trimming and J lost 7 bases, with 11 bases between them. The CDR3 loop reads CASSLEQGSNSPLHF. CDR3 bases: TGTGCCAGCAGCTTGGAACAGGGCAGCAATTCACCCCTCCACTTT.

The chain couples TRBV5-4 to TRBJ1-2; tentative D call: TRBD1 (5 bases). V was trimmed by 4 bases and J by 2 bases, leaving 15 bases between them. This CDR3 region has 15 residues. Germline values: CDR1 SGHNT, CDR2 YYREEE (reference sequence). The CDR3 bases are TGTGCCAGCAGCCCCACCCGTCAGGGCAACTATGGCTACACCTTC. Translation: CASSPTRQGNYGYTF.

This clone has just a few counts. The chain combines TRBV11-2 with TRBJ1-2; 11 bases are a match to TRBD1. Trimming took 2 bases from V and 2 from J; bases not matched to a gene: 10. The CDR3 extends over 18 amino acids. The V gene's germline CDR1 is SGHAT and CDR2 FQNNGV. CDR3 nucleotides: TGTGCCAGCAGCTTAACCCGGAGGGGGGACAGGGGGAACTATGGCTACACCTTC. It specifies CASSLTRRGDRGNYGYTF.